The present T cell receptor beta chain was sequenced within a study of CD8+ T cells in alopecia areata. Study-wide findings and caveats: Scalp specimens additionally yield sequences from normal skin's resident alphabeta T cells. Just one nonresponder means the tie between baseline CD8+ expansion and response stays uncertain. Among the 100 top clones, expanded CD8+ clones, like scalp clonality, were significantly decreased by tofacitinib.

CDR1 SEHNR and CDR2 FQNEAQ come from the germline V gene (reference sequence). The CDR3 length is 11 residues. The V end was cut by 8 bases, the J end by 0 bases, with 5 bases between. In regard to this clone: Its target is not known.

TCR sequencing used cDNA made by reverse transcription of extracted RNA. TCRdb keeps only in-frame clones here, not all; method: immunoSEQ multiplex PCR. The sample has 170,000 or so clones, about 60% seen once. Indicated treatment: oral pan-JAK inhibitor, 5-10 mg twice daily. This receptor was identified in a human donor with alopecia areata. The specimen was CD8+ T cells sorted from blood, collected at week 24, from a patient treated with tofacitinib. This chain connects TRBV7-9 to TRBJ2-7; D not resolved. The CDR3 DNA reads as TGTGCCAGCCAGACCTCCTACGAGCAGTACTTC. Protein product: CASQTSYEQYF. The variable domain in full, with the rest retrieved from reference TRBV7-9 and TRBJ2-7, is DTGVSQNPRHKITKRGQNVTFRCDPISEHNRLYWYRQTLGQGPEFLTYFQNEAQLEKSRLLSDRFSAERPKGSFSTLEIQRTEQGDSAMYLCASQTSYEQYFGPGTRLTVT.